The T cell receptor (beta chain) under discussion was sequenced for a study of blood T cell repertoires in COVID-19. Turning to the study itself: Material from acute and convalescent COVID-19 was sourced from the United States, Italy and Spain.

The CDR3 consists of 14 residues. Trimming stripped 7 bases from V and 10 bases from J, with 17 bases between. The germline V gene encodes CDR1 MDHEN and CDR2 SYDVKM. Authors' methods: Counts of nucleated cells, estimated from reference gene primer amplification, were obtained. Sequencing used immunoSEQ multiplex PCR; TCRdb keeps in-frame clones, though not all of them. That table is the source of V, J and clone size, and D and trimming were worked out from the DNA. The table shows 90,000 to 120,000 clones, with about 90% occurring only once. This TCR derives from a man in his forties or fifties with active or convalescent COVID-19. Sequences were obtained from peripheral blood. The J gene is TRBJ1-6, the V gene TRBV28; tentative D call: TRBD1 (6 bases). In nucleotides, the CDR3 is TGTGCCAGCACCCACGGACAGACCGGGTCACCCCTCCACTTT. Translated, it gives CASTHGQTGSPLHF.